This T cell receptor (beta chain) is drawn from a study of OX40 agonist ivuxolimab in advanced cancers. Regarding the research as a whole: The costimulatory receptor OX40 (CD134) was targeted by ivuxolimab, a fully human IgG2 agonistic monoclonal antibody. Patients were allowed to have had prior anti-PD-1, anti-PD-L1 or anti-CTLA-4 therapy, and approximately 37% of the dose-escalation patients had been treated with checkpoint inhibitors. Among the 52 dose-escalation patients, approximately 20 had hepatocellular carcinoma, about 15 melanoma, 9 renal cell carcinoma and 9 head and neck cancer. The purpose of peripheral TCRbeta sequencing was to test whether ivuxolimab changed TCR sequence diversity and led to clonal T-cell expansion. Intravenous ivuxolimab was administered to patients every 2 weeks at six dose levels: 0.01, 0.1, 0.3, 1.5, 3 and 10 mg/kg. The monotherapy dose-escalation portion (N = 52 patients) of the phase I ivuxolimab trial is reported in the paper. Partial responses occurred in three dose-escalation patients: two with cutaneous melanoma and one with hepatocellular carcinoma. A male proportion of approximately 83% and a mean age of around 60 years, ranging from roughly 23 to 80, were recorded for the dose-escalation cohort.

For sequencing of the TCRbeta CDR3 region, genomic DNA was extracted from the sorted cells. The immunoSEQ Assay was used for sequencing of TCRbeta CDR3 regions. What TCRdb holds here is the immuneACCESS table cut down to in-frame rearrangements. Part of the clones is not present; checked against another copy, under half of the missing clones reflect an unresolved V gene, and the others are unexplained. In this sample the table shows some 84,000 clones, approximately 89% of which occur a single time. The top ten hold roughly 0.19% of the sample. What the study reported, not specific to this receptor: Low levels of normalized T-cell clonal expansion were also seen in some nonresponding patients. In the 0.1-3.0 mg/kg groups, partial responders were among the patients with the lowest normalized peripheral clonal expansion, particularly in CD8+ T cells. At doses of 0.1 to 3.0 mg/kg, clonal expansion of both CD4+ and CD8+ blood T cells was observed from baseline to week 6. The antigen specificity of the peripheral T cells that underwent clonal expansion was not determined. On average, CD8+ T cells showed more expanded clones than CD4+ T cells after ivuxolimab.

With respect to this clone: Its antigen remains unidentified. It has no much larger one-base neighbor in the sample; base qualities were not kept.

Patients with a history of autoimmune disease or receiving systemic immunosuppression were excluded from the trial. Peripheral blood for TCR sequencing was collected from all dose cohorts at baseline, on cycle 4 day 1, and on cycle 7 day 1. Samples were obtained from an open-label, multicenter, first-in-human phase I dose-escalation trial of ivuxolimab. The trial enrolled adults with locally advanced or metastatic head and neck squamous cell, hepatocellular, melanoma or renal cell carcinoma. Before TCR sequencing, CD4+ T cells and CD8+ T cells were sorted from peripheral blood as separate populations. The CDR3 measures 13 amino acids from cysteine to phenylalanine. The DNA shown is the 39-base CDR3, in frame from base 1. Trimming takes 9 bases off V and 5 bases off J; junction bases not matched to a gene: 8. Reading the germline V gene gives CDR1 KGHSH and CDR2 LQKENI.

The input for sequencing was CD4+ or CD8+ T cells sorted from blood, taken in a trial of the OX40 agonist ivuxolimab. This receptor was taken from an adult with an advanced solid tumor such as melanoma, head and neck, liver or kidney cancer. The sequence links TRBV18 to TRBJ2-5; 8 of the junction bases match TRBD1. CDR3 reads: CASRARTGETQYF. The DNA sequence is TGTGCCAGTCGAGCAAGGACAGGGGAGACCCAGTACTTC.